One and the same sample provided the 16 T cell receptor beta chains below, sequenced in a study of T cell clones after liver transplantation. Clones were sequenced by immunoSEQ multiplex PCR, and TCRdb holds only the in-frame ones, with some missing. The sample consists of approximately 18,000 clones, 75% to 90% of them appearing once. The sample here was CD8+ T cells from blood, taken approximately 45 months after liver transplant. Receptor source: a human patient who received a liver transplant. Some T cells may trace back to the graft donor.

The CDR3 region has the DNA TGTGCCAGTAGTCCTACGGACAGGGGGCTTGTCTATGGCTACACCTTC. As protein: CASSPTDRGLVYGYTF. V usage is TRBV19 and J usage is TRBJ1-2, with 11 bases aligning to TRBD1. The CDR3 covers 16 residues. Germline V gene lookup returns CDR1 LNHDA and CDR2 SQIVND (reference sequence). V lost 5 bases to trimming and J lost 4 bases; unmatched junction nucleotides: 9.

This clone was detected once. The chain uses TRBV28 and TRBJ2-1, with 7 bases fitting TRBD2. V shed 3 bases, J shed 6 bases, and the junction held 17 bases outside the gene matches. Germline CDR1 reads MDHEN; CDR2 reads SYDVKM. There are 18 residues in the CDR3. The CDR3 loop is CASSLGGGGSKMSNEQFF. CDR3 nucleotide sequence: TGTGCCAGCAGTTTGGGGGGTGGCGGGAGCAAAATGTCCAATGAGCAGTTCTTC. Filled out from reference TRBV28 and TRBJ2-1, the complete variable domain reads DVKVTQSSRYLVKRTGEKVFLECVQDMDHENMFWYRQDPGLGLRLIYFSYDVKMKEKGDIPEGYSVSREKKERFSLILESASTNQTSMYLCASSLGGGGSKMSNEQFFGPGTRLTVL.

This chain uses TRBV2 with TRBJ1-2; no definite D call. The germline V gene encodes CDR1 SNHLY and CDR2 FYNNEI. The germline V and J ends were trimmed by 2 bases and 2 bases, with 15 bases remaining between them. The CDR3 totals 16 residues. CDR3 nucleotide sequence: TGTGCCAGCAGTGAAATAGGGAGCGGGAGCAACTATGGCTACACCTTC. Its translation: CASSEIGSGSNYGYTF. Full variable domain (rest looked up from reference TRBV2 and TRBJ1-2): EPEVTQTPSHQVTQMGQEVILRCVPISNHLYFYWYRQILGQKVEFLVSFYNNEISEKSEIFDDQFSVERPDGSNFTLKIRSTKLEDSAMYFCASSEIGSGSNYGYTFGSGTRLTVV.

The chain combines TRBV19 with TRBJ1-5; D is perhaps TRBD1 (5 bases). V lost 3 bases to trimming and J lost 1 base, with 13 bases between them. The CDR3 sequence is 16 residues long. Germline V CDR1 and CDR2: LNHDA, SQIVND (reference sequence). In DNA, the CDR3 is TGTGCCAGTAGTATGTCCGGGACGTTAAGCAATCAGCCCCAGCATTTT. This sequence encodes CASSMSGTLSNQPQHF.

By proportion, this clone is medium-sized. This chain connects TRBV9 to TRBJ1-5, with D possibly matching TRBD1 (5 bases). CDR1 and CDR2 from the germline V gene are SGDLS and YYNGEE. V was shortened by 0 bases and J by 3 bases, with 7 bases between the two germline ends. This CDR3 contains 14 residues. CDR3 in DNA: TGTGCCAGCAGCGTAGAGGACAACAATCAGCCCCAGCATTTT. Translating it yields CASSVEDNNQPQHF.

This sequence joins TRBV19 and TRBJ1-4, with a weak D call TRBD1 (6 bases). Looked up from germline, CDR1 is LNHDA and CDR2 is SQIVND (reference sequence). The V and J ends lost 2 bases and 8 bases respectively, with 12 bases between them. CDR3 length: 14 amino acids. The CDR3 coding sequence is TGTGCCAGTAGTATATTGGGGGCGTGGGAAAAACTGTTTTTT. It yields the protein CASSILGAWEKLFF.

The chain carries TRBV6-1 and TRBJ2-5; 11 bases are a match to TRBD2. Losses at the gene ends were 5 bases for V and 5 bases for J; bases not matched to a gene: 7. Germline CDR1 MNHNS, CDR2 SASEGT. This CDR3 spans 15 amino acids. This CDR3 is CASSLAGGPSETQYF. CDR3 coding DNA: TGTGCCAGCAGTTTAGCGGGAGGGCCGAGTGAGACCCAGTACTTC.

This chain links TRBV21-1 with TRBJ2-3; the D segment call TRBD1 is taken from the table without a DNA check. TRBV21-1 counts as a pseudogene. The CDR3 spans 15 residues. In DNA form, the CDR3 reads TGTGCCAGCAGTCACAGGGGGCATAGCACAGATACGCAGTATTTT. Protein: CASSHRGHSTDTQYF.

V gene TRBV4-1 combines with J gene TRBJ1-4, with D uncertain. The germline V and J ends were trimmed by 0 bases and 4 bases, with 15 bases remaining between them. This CDR3 has 17 residues. Per the germline V gene, CDR1 is MGHRA and CDR2 is YSYEKL. CDR3 protein: CASSQERRQRVNEKLFF. The CDR3, as DNA: TGCGCCAGCAGCCAAGAGAGGCGGCAGAGAGTTAATGAAAAACTGTTTTTT.

The V and J genes are TRBV19 and TRBJ1-3; TRBD1 aligns across 8 bases. The CDR3 length is 14 residues. V lost 10 bases to trimming and J lost 0 bases; unmatched junction nucleotides: 5. Looked up from germline, CDR1 is LNHDA and CDR2 is SQIVND (reference sequence). CDR3 residues: CATRGQVSGNTIYF. CDR3 in DNA: TGTGCCACCAGGGGACAGGTCTCTGGAAACACCATATATTTT. Supplemented by reference TRBV19 and TRBJ1-3, the full variable domain reads DGGITQSPKYLFRKEGQNVTLSCEQNLNHDAMYWYRQDPGQGLRLIYYSQIVNDFQKGDIAEGYSVSREKKESFPLTVTSAQKNPTAFYLCATRGQVSGNTIYFGEGSWLTVV.

The CDR3 coding sequence is TGTGCCAGCAGTGGCCCCTGGGGGACTCCAAGCACAGATACGCAGTATTTT. Its translation: CASSGPWGTPSTDTQYF. The rearrangement links TRBV28 to TRBJ2-3; D is perhaps TRBD2 (6 bases). CDR1 and CDR2 from the germline V gene are MDHEN and SYDVKM. The V end was cut by 5 bases, the J end by 0 bases, with 18 bases between. The CDR3 runs to 17 residues. Supplemented by reference TRBV28 and TRBJ2-3, the full variable domain reads DVKVTQSSRYLVKRTGEKVFLECVQDMDHENMFWYRQDPGLGLRLIYFSYDVKMKEKGDIPEGYSVSREKKERFSLILESASTNQTSMYLCASSGPWGTPSTDTQYFGPGTRLTVL.

This clone is a singleton in its sample. The genes are TRBV29-1 and TRBJ1-3; D is unresolved. Per the germline V gene, CDR1 is SQVTM and CDR2 is ANQGSEA. The CDR3 spans 14 residues. Trimming left V 3 bases short and J 0 bases short, with 9 bases between. The CDR3 spells CSVEVTSSGNTIYF. In nucleotides, the CDR3 is TGCAGCGTTGAGGTTACCTCCTCTGGAAACACCATATATTTT. Variable domain in full (rest from reference TRBV29-1 and TRBJ1-3): SAVISQKPSRDICQRGTSLTIQCQVDSQVTMMFWYRQQPGQSLTLIATANQGSEATYESGFVIDKFPISRPNLTFSTLTVSNMSPEDSSIYLCSVEVTSSGNTIYFGEGSWLTVV.

The chain joins TRBV10-3 to TRBJ1-3; D uncertain. The germline V gene has CDR1 ENHRY and CDR2 SYGVKD. Trimming pared 6 bases from V and 0 bases from J, leaving 15 bases between. There are 16 residues in the CDR3. The chain's CDR3 is CAISQPSSLSGNTIYF. The CDR3 nucleotides read TGTGCCATCAGCCAACCGAGCAGCCTCTCTGGAAACACCATATATTTT.

The V call is TRBV4-1, the J call TRBJ1-1; unclear D gene. Between the trimmed V and J ends, which lost 1 base and 3 bases, there was a span of 9 bases. The CDR3 has 14 amino acids. Per the germline V gene, CDR1 is MGHRA and CDR2 is YSYEKL. CDR3 sequence (DNA): TGCGCCAGCAGCCAAGGGAGGGAACACACTGAAGCTTTCTTT. This sequence encodes CASSQGREHTEAFF.

V gene TRBV13 combines with J gene TRBJ1-2; D is uncertain. Germline V CDR1 and CDR2: PRHDT, FYEKMQ (reference sequence). The V and J ends lost 3 bases and 11 bases respectively, with 10 bases between them. The CDR3 has 11 amino acids. CDR3 in amino acids: CASSFSTLYTF. DNA of the CDR3: TGTGCCAGCAGCTTCTCCACACTTTACACCTTC. The whole variable domain, filled in from reference TRBV13 and TRBJ1-2, reads AAGVIQSPRHLIKEKRETATLKCYPIPRHDTVYWYQQGPGQDPQFLISFYEKMQSDKGSIPDRFSAQQFSDYHSELNMSSLELGDSALYFCASSFSTLYTFGSGTRLTVV.

This clone was counted only a few times. V gene TRBV27 combines with J gene TRBJ2-7; D is undetermined. This CDR3 is 13 amino acids long. Per the germline V gene, CDR1 is MNHEY and CDR2 is SMNVEV (reference sequence). V was pared by 3 bases and J by 2 bases, with 8 bases between. CDR3 nucleotides: TGTGCCAGCAGTTTCATCGGTGCCTACGAGCAGTACTTC. Translated: CASSFIGAYEQYF.